Below are 28 T cell receptor beta chains sequenced from a single sample in a study of T cells in women clearing cervical HPV infection. TCRdb's table, derived via immunoSEQ multiplex PCR, lists solely in-frame clones and lacks some. In total, the table holds 20,000 to 25,000 clones. Sequenced: blood buffy coat. These receptors originate from a woman between 18 and 70 years old with a cervical HPV16 infection that either progressed to CIN3+ or cleared (not recorded which).

About this clone itself: The CDR3 is cut off 3 residues early in the read; its end comes from the germline J gene. The rearrangement links TRBV5-6 to TRBJ2-5; D might be TRBD1 (6 bases). The CDR3 loop spans 14 amino acids. The V end lost 2 bases, the J end lost 3 bases, and 11 bases lay between the germline ends. CDR1 SGHDT and CDR2 YYEEEE come from the germline V gene. The CDR3 spells CASSFEQGKETQYF. The DNA read from the CDR3 is TGTGCCAGCAGCTTTGAGCAGGGGAAAGAGACC.

With regard to this clone: The CDR3 extends 3 residues past the end of the read, so its final part is completed from the germline J gene. J is TRBJ1-1 and V is TRBV5-1; 8 nucleotides match TRBD1. The J segment lost 5 bases and the V segment lost 4 bases, leaving 7 bases of the junction unmatched. Germline-derived CDR1 and CDR2 are SGHRS and YFSETQ. This CDR3 has 14 residues. Here the CDR3 reads CASSTGQGLTEAFF. The CDR3 DNA, read in part, is TGCGCCAGCAGCACAGGACAGGGTCTAACTGAA. Full variable domain (missing parts from reference TRBV5-1 and TRBJ1-1): KAGVTQTPRYLIKTRGQQVTLSCSPISGHRSVSWYQQTPGQGLQFLFEYFSETQRNKGNFPGRFSGRQFSNSRSEMNVSTLELGDSALYLCASSTGQGLTEAFFGQGTRLTVV.

About this clone itself: The read ends 3 residues before the CDR3 terminus; that terminus is restored from the germline J gene. V gene TRBV12-3 or TRBV12-4 combines with J gene TRBJ1-5, with 9 bases aligning to TRBD1. CDR3 length: 17 residues. The ends lost 5 bases at V and 4 bases at J; junction bases unmatched: 12. CDR3 loop: CASSTSRGTGLNQPQHF. Incomplete CDR3 DNA: TGTGCCAGCAGTACCTCGCGCGGGACAGGGCTTAATCAGCCC.

About this clone: The CDR3 is cut off 3 residues early in the read; its end comes from the germline J gene. The rearrangement uses TRBV18 and TRBJ2-4; 10 bases line up with TRBD1. The CDR3 extends over 17 amino acids. Germline CDR1 is KGHSH and CDR2 is LQKENI. CDR3 DNA (partial): TGTGCCAGCTCACCGGGACAGGGGACTCAGGATAACTATGGT. Translation: CASSPGQGTQDNYG. The complete CDR3 reads CASSPGQGTQDNYGQYF.

As to this clone: The read is 3 residues too short to cover the CDR3 end, so that end is filled in from the germline J gene. The rearrangement joins TRBV2 to TRBJ2-1; D is perhaps TRBD2 (6 bases). CDR1 is SNHLY and CDR2 is FYNNEI in the germline V gene. The germline V and J ends were trimmed by 5 bases and 0 bases, with 14 bases remaining between them. This CDR3 region has 16 residues. CDR3 sequence reads: CASSPPPGVSYNEQFF. The CDR3 bases that were read are TGTGCCAGCAGTCCTCCGCCGGGGGTCTCCTACAATGAG.

A note on this clone: The DNA ends 3 residues before the CDR3 does, and the rest of the CDR3 is filled in from the germline J gene. The chain employs TRBV5-1 and TRBJ1-2; D might be TRBD1 (5 bases). The germline gives CDR1 SGHRS, CDR2 YFSETQ. This CDR3 is built from 14 residues. This CDR3 is CASSLGGTTYDYTF. Incomplete CDR3 DNA: TGCGCCAGCAGCTTGGGAGGGACTACCTACGAC.

To note about this clone: The sequenced fragment ends 3 residues before the CDR3 boundary, so the rest is inferred from the germline J gene. The chain has TRBV30 and TRBJ1-5; D gene ambiguous. The germline CDR1 and CDR2 sequences are GTSNPN and SVGIG (reference sequence). The CDR3 runs to 17 residues. The CDR3 loop reads CAWSDLAGVFSTDPQHF. The CDR3 bases that were read are TGTGCCTGGAGTGACCTAGCGGGCGTGTTTAGCACAGATCCC.

To note about this clone: The read stops 3 residues short of the end of the CDR3; the missing end is completed from the germline J gene. The V call is TRBV10-3, the J call TRBJ1-5; D gene uncertain. CDR3 length: 17 amino acids. Trimming stripped 0 bases from V and 0 bases from J, with 12 bases between. The germline CDR1 and CDR2 sequences are ENHRY and SYGVKD. The CDR3 loop reads CAISESGSQYSNQPQHF. The covered CDR3 bases are TGTGCCATCAGTGAGTCGGGCAGCCAATATAGCAATCAGCCC.

CDR3 DNA, as far as it was read: TGTGCCAGCAGGCGGGGGGGCCAGGAGACC. Its protein product is CASRRGGQET. The CDR3 as a whole reads CASRRGGQETQYF. V usage is TRBV12-3 or TRBV12-4 and J usage is TRBJ2-5, with 9 bases identical to TRBD2. The read ends 3 residues shy of where the CDR3 ends; the end is completed using the germline J gene. V shed 6 bases and J 5 bases; nucleotides not matched to a gene: 4. The CDR3 extends over 13 amino acids.

Details on this clone: The sequence runs out 3 residues before the end of the CDR3; the remainder is reconstructed from the germline J gene. The chain employs TRBV5-5 and TRBJ1-1; no firm D call. The CDR3 has 14 amino acids. The germline V gene encodes CDR1 SGHKS and CDR2 YYEKEE (reference sequence). V lost 1 base and J lost 2, with 9 bases in between. CDR3 protein: CASSLWLQNTEAFF. The DNA read from the CDR3 is TGTGCCAGCAGCTTGTGGTTACAAAACACTGAA.

Concerning this clone: The read ends 3 residues early relative to the CDR3; the germline J gene fills the gap. The V gene is TRBV7-2, the J gene TRBJ1-2, with a weak D call TRBD1 (6 bases). This CDR3 has 15 amino acids. Germline V lookup: CDR1 SGHTA, CDR2 FQGNSA. The CDR3 spells CASSSALGDTDTYTF. The sequenced CDR3 bases are TGTGCCAGCAGCTCAGCGTTGGGGGACACAGATACC.

As concerns this clone: The read ends 3 residues shy of where the CDR3 ends; the end is completed using the germline J gene. This chain uses TRBV2 with TRBJ1-3; D unresolved. From germline, CDR1 is SNHLY and CDR2 FYNNEI. The germline V and J ends were trimmed by 5 bases and 0 bases, with 11 bases remaining between them. This CDR3 region has 15 residues. The covered CDR3 bases are TGTGCCAGCAGTCAACAGATTTTCTCTGGAAACACC. This gives the protein CASSQQIFSGNT. The full-length CDR3 reads as CASSQQIFSGNTIYF.

Of note for this clone: The read is 3 residues too short to cover the CDR3 end, so that end is filled in from the germline J gene. The rearrangement links TRBV6-1 to TRBJ2-7; possible D gene TRBD1, 5 bases. The V and J ends lost 6 bases and 2 bases respectively, with 11 bases between them. Germline CDR1 is MNHNS and CDR2 is SASEGT. The CDR3 length is 13 residues. CDR3 residues: CASREQEPYEQYF. The sequenced part of the CDR3 DNA is TGTGCCAGCAGGGAACAGGAACCCTACGAG.

In the case of this clone: The CDR3 end falls 3 residues outside the read, so it is completed with the germline J gene. The chain links TRBV27 to TRBJ1-5; 9 bases agree with TRBD1. J was trimmed by 6 bases and V by 4 bases; bases with no gene match: 10. Looked up from germline, CDR1 is MNHEY and CDR2 is SMNVEV (reference sequence). The CDR3 extends over 16 amino acids. CDR3 in amino acids: CASSSQGQGLGQPQHF. CDR3 DNA (partial): TGTGCCAGCAGTTCCCAAGGACAGGGGCTGGGTCAGCCC.

A word on this clone: The read ends 3 residues shy of where the CDR3 ends; the end is completed using the germline J gene. V gene TRBV6-1 combines with J gene TRBJ1-2, with D perhaps matching TRBD1 (5 bases). The CDR3 contains 15 residues. CDR1 MNHNS and CDR2 SASEGT come from the germline V gene. The DNA read from the CDR3 is TGTGCCAGCAGTGAAGGGGGGGGGAACACAGATACC. Its translation is CASSEGGGNTDT. Given in full, the CDR3 is CASSEGGGNTDTYTF.

Concerning this clone: The read gets to within 3 residues of the CDR3 end, and the germline J gene fills in the rest. The J gene is TRBJ2-4, the V gene TRBV11-3; D not resolved. Germline values: CDR1 SGHNT, CDR2 YENEEA. This CDR3 has 14 residues. V lost 6 bases and J 1 base, leaving 10 bases between the germline ends. CDR3 DNA, as far as it was read: TGTGCCAGCAGTCGCTATTGGGCCAAAAACATT. Protein: CASSRYWAKNI. The full CDR3 reads CASSRYWAKNIQYF.

About this clone: The read is 3 residues too short to cover the CDR3 end, so that end is filled in from the germline J gene. The V gene is TRBV4-1, the J gene TRBJ2-5; 8 bases align to TRBD2. Germline V gives CDR1 MGHRA, CDR2 YSYEKL. V dropped 2 bases and J dropped 1; count of bases not matched to a gene: 9. This CDR3 region has 17 residues. Partial CDR3 DNA: TGCGCCAGCAGCCAAAGTCTCAGCGGGAGTGGCCAAGAGACC. The encoded protein is CASSQSLSGSGQET. The full CDR3 is CASSQSLSGSGQETQYF.

Comments on this clone: The read comes to an end 3 residues before the CDR3 does, leaving the germline J gene to fill in the end. The chain recombines TRBV18 with TRBJ2-5; D possibly corresponds to TRBD1 (5 bases). The V end was cut by 3 bases, the J end by 4 bases, with 12 bases between. Germline V lookup: CDR1 KGHSH, CDR2 LQKENI. This CDR3 contains 14 residues. CDR3 loop: CASSPQGIGETQYF. CDR3 DNA (partial): TGTGCCAGCTCACCGCAGGGAATTGGAGAGACC.

A word on this clone: The CDR3 end is not reached by the read, which stops 3 residues before it; the germline J gene fills it in. J is TRBJ1-4 and V is TRBV5-1, with D perhaps matching TRBD1 (5 bases). Germline V gene lookup returns CDR1 SGHRS and CDR2 YFSETQ. V lost 0 bases and J 8 bases, leaving 14 bases between the germline ends. The CDR3 consists of 15 residues. The CDR3 sequence: CASSLGRGLSEKLFF. The sequenced CDR3 bases are TGCGCCAGCAGCTTGGGACGGGGGTTGTCGGAAAAA.

With respect to this clone: From the germline J gene comes the end of the CDR3, since the read stops 3 residues before it. The sample has other DNA sequences that encode this CDR3 too. The chain has TRBV5-1 and TRBJ1-4, with D possibly TRBD1 on 5 matching bases. The V end was cut by 2 bases, the J end by 8 bases, with 16 bases between. Germline V lookup: CDR1 SGHRS, CDR2 YFSETQ. This CDR3 spans 15 amino acids. The DNA read from the CDR3 is TGCGCCAGCAGCTTCCAGCAGGGATATGGAGAAAAA. It is translated as CASSFQQGYGEK. The whole CDR3 protein reads CASSFQQGYGEKLFF.

Notes on this clone: The CDR3 extends 3 residues past the end of the read, so its final part is completed from the germline J gene. The gene calls are TRBV6-2 or TRBV6-3 and TRBJ2-7, with 10 bases identical to TRBD1. The CDR3 is 17 residues long. V was clipped by 4 bases and J by 5 bases; unmatched bases: 14. Germline V gene sequence: CDR1 MNHEY, CDR2 SVGEGT. The part of the CDR3 DNA that was read is TGTGCCAGCAGTTGGCCGGGACAGGGGCCCCAAACGGACGAG. Translating gives CASSWPGQGPQTDE. The full CDR3 sequence reads CASSWPGQGPQTDEQYF.

Points on this clone: The read gets to within 3 residues of the CDR3 end, and the germline J gene fills in the rest. V usage is TRBV19 and J usage is TRBJ1-4; D perhaps matches TRBD1 (5 bases). The CDR3 contains 17 residues. The V and J ends lost 1 base and 7 bases respectively, with 19 bases between them. Germline CDR1 reads LNHDA; CDR2 reads SQIVND (reference sequence). CDR3 sequence reads: CASSIGQGSWPGEKLFF. Incomplete CDR3 DNA: TGTGCCAGTAGTATAGGGCAGGGTAGTTGGCCGGGTGAAAAA.

To note about this clone: With the read ending 3 residues before the CDR3 end, the germline J gene is used to fill in that end. V is TRBV2 and J is TRBJ1-1, with TRBD1 matching over 7 bases. J lost 2 bases, V lost 4 bases, and 16 bases had no gene match. The length of the CDR3 is 18 residues. Per the germline V gene, CDR1 is SNHLY and CDR2 is FYNNEI. The CDR3 DNA, read in part, is TGTGCCAGCAGTGTTTCAGGAGGGAGACAGGGCTTAAACACTGAA. This translates into CASSVSGGRQGLNTE. The whole CDR3 is CASSVSGGRQGLNTEAFF.

As concerns this clone: The read stops 3 residues short of the end of the CDR3; the missing end is completed from the germline J gene. The chain recombines TRBV6-2 or TRBV6-3 with TRBJ2-3; 11 nucleotides align to TRBD2. The CDR3 extends over 15 amino acids. Germline CDR1 reads MNHEY; CDR2 reads SVGEGT. The CDR3 DNA, read in part, is TGTGCCAGCAGTGGCCAACTAGCGGGAGTGGGGACG. Translation: CASSGQLAGVGT. The whole CDR3 sequence is CASSGQLAGVGTQYF.

Note on this clone: Coverage ceases 3 residues before the CDR3 finishes, and the germline J gene fills in the end. The rearrangement links TRBV7-2 to TRBJ2-2; tentative D call: TRBD1 (5 bases). The CDR3 covers 15 residues. The germline V gene has CDR1 SGHTA and CDR2 FQGNSA. The CDR3: CASSLVGVRNEKLFF. The part of the CDR3 DNA that was read is TGTGCCAGCAGCTTAGTAGGGGTCCGTAATGAAAAG.

In regard to this clone: The read comes to an end 3 residues before the CDR3 does, leaving the germline J gene to fill in the end. V gene TRBV20-1 combines with J gene TRBJ2-7, with 13 bases that match TRBD2. This CDR3 comprises 14 residues. Germline values: CDR1 DFQATT, CDR2 SNEGSKA (reference sequence). The V gene end was trimmed by 5 bases and the J gene end by 3 bases; junction bases not matched to a gene: 4. CDR3 DNA (partial): TGCAGTGCTTCAGGACTAGCGGGAGTCTACGAG. Translated, it gives CSASGLAGVYE. The full CDR3 is CSASGLAGVYEQYF.

Comment on this clone: The CDR3 goes on 3 residues after the read ends, and that part is filled in from the germline J gene. The rearrangement uses TRBV2 and TRBJ1-2; 8 positions agree with TRBD1. The CDR3 loop spans 13 amino acids. Germline CDR1 and CDR2: SNHLY and FYNNEI. The DNA read from the CDR3 is TGTGCCAGCAGTGGGCAGGGGGCACAAGAC. It specifies CASSGQGAQD. The whole CDR3 protein reads CASSGQGAQDYTF.

As for this clone: The read halts 3 residues ahead of the CDR3 end, with the missing end drawn from the germline J gene. This sequence joins TRBV2 and TRBJ2-6; 11 bases fit TRBD1. Germline V gene lookup returns CDR1 SNHLY and CDR2 FYNNEI. CDR3 size: 16 residues. Trimming cost V 7 bases and J 1 base; bases outside gene matches: 3. The CDR3 bases that were read are TGTGCCAGCACCCGGGACAGGGGGTCTGGGGCCAACGTC. Protein sequence: CASTRDRGSGANV. The whole CDR3 protein is CASTRDRGSGANVLTF.